These T cell receptor beta chains were read from a single sample in a study of cytomegalovirus exposure and HLA in healthy donors. Clones were read by immunoSEQ multiplex PCR, and TCRdb kept only the in-frame ones, dropping some. The table lists roughly 56,000 clones, more than 75% of them singletons, with 1.4% to 1.5% in the top ten. Sequences were obtained from PBMCs. These receptor sequences come from a young man in good health and CMV-seronegative. Each CDR3 is given with its conserved first and last residue. D genes are given only for firm matches. A clone size is listed for some rows: how often the clone was seen (once, few, many), or a class if it is expanded.

J gene,clone size,V gene,D gene,CDR3 protein,CDR3 DNA
TRBJ2-7,NA,TRBV11-3,TRBD1,CASSSPGQEHEQYF,TGTGCCAGCAGCTCACCGGGACAGGAGCACGAGCAGTACTTC
TRBJ2-2,NA,TRBV27,NA,CASSPAVNGELFF,TGTGCCAGCAGTCCTGCGGTGAACGGGGAGCTGTTTTTT
TRBJ1-2,NA,TRBV30,NA,CAWSVLLLAPGGGYTF,TGTGCCTGGAGTGTACTCTTGCTGGCCCCCGGAGGTGGCTACACCTTC
TRBJ2-3,NA,TRBV9,TRBD2,CASSVVAGGTDTQYF,TGTGCCAGCAGCGTAGTAGCGGGGGGCACAGATACGCAGTATTTT
TRBJ1-1,NA,TRBV20-1,NA,CSAEENTEAFF,TGCAGTGCTGAGGAGAACACTGAAGCTTTCTTT
TRBJ2-1,NA,TRBV13,NA,CASSPSGMASNEQFF,TGTGCCAGCAGCCCCTCGGGGATGGCCTCTAATGAGCAGTTCTTC
TRBJ2-1,few,TRBV6-5,TRBD2,CASSYSYDTLAGEQFF,TGTGCCAGCAGTTACTCGTATGACACCTTAGCGGGCGAGCAGTTCTTC
TRBJ1-1,NA,TRBV6-5,TRBD1,CASSYSGTGSEAFF,TGTGCCAGCAGTTACTCGGGGACAGGGTCTGAAGCTTTCTTT
TRBJ2-7,NA,TRBV10-2,TRBD2,CASSGTSGGQQYF,TGCGCCAGCAGTGGGACTAGCGGGGGGCAGCAGTACTTC
TRBJ2-7,NA,TRBV6-5,NA,CASSYSAGGTEQYF,TGTGCCAGCAGTTACTCGGCCGGCGGGACCGAGCAGTACTTC
TRBJ1-2,NA,TRBV29-1,NA,CSVVGTLYGYTF,TGCAGCGTCGTCGGGACACTTTATGGCTACACCTTC
TRBJ2-1,NA,TRBV9,TRBD2,CARGYLAGTVLDNEQFF,TGTGCCAGGGGTTACCTAGCGGGTACCGTCCTTGACAATGAGCAGTTCTTC
TRBJ2-7,NA,TRBV10-3,NA,CAISDPPGGLADVRQYF,TGTGCCATCAGTGATCCCCCCGGGGGACTGGCCGACGTCAGGCAGTACTTC
TRBJ1-4,once,TRBV5-7,NA,CASRRHRAEKLFF,TGTGCCAGCAGACGTCACAGGGCTGAAAAACTGTTTTTT
TRBJ2-1,NA,TRBV4-1,TRBD2,CASSQVGGAIREQFF,TGCGCCAGCAGCCAAGTCGGGGGGGCGATTCGAGAGCAGTTCTTC
TRBJ2-5,NA,TRBV10-2,TRBD2,CATNIAAGGGETQYF,TGCGCCACCAACATCGCCGCGGGAGGGGGGGAGACCCAGTACTTC
TRBJ1-1,NA,TRBV28,TRBD1,CASSWTGGSRGSTEAFF,TGTGCCAGCAGTTGGACAGGGGGATCAAGAGGGAGCACTGAAGCTTTCTTT
TRBJ2-1,NA,TRBV5-8,TRBD2,CASSKWEGRDEQFF,TGTGCCAGCAGCAAGTGGGAGGGTAGAGATGAGCAGTTCTTC
TRBJ2-5,NA,TRBV10-3,TRBD2,CAIRGTSGDQETQYF,TGTGCCATCCGAGGGACTAGCGGGGATCAAGAGACCCAGTACTTC
TRBJ2-5,NA,TRBV4-1,NA,CASSQDGPVFTKTQYF,TGCGCCAGCAGCCAAGATGGTCCAGTATTTACGAAGACCCAGTACTTC
TRBJ1-2,NA,TRBV6-6,NA,CASEGDGLGYTF,TGTGCCAGCGAGGGGGACGGCCTCGGCTACACCTTC
TRBJ2-2,once,TRBV28,NA,CASSPPFADTGELFF,TGTGCCAGCAGTCCCCCATTCGCGGACACCGGGGAGCTGTTTTTT
TRBJ1-1,NA,TRBV10-3,NA,CAISPSRDTEAFF,TGTGCCATCAGTCCTTCCAGGGACACTGAAGCTTTCTTT
TRBJ1-1,NA,TRBV30,TRBD1,CACNRDRGTTEAFF,TGTGCCTGTAACCGGGACAGGGGGACCACTGAAGCTTTCTTT
TRBJ2-5,NA,TRBV5-4,TRBD2,CASSPKLAGGQETQYF,TGTGCCAGCAGCCCGAAACTAGCGGGGGGCCAAGAGACCCAGTACTTC
TRBJ2-5,NA,TRBV2,TRBD1,CASSIQGAGETQYF,TGTGCCAGCAGTATACAGGGGGCGGGAGAGACCCAGTACTTC
TRBJ1-5,NA,TRBV28,NA,CAGGHPSNQPQHF,TGTGCCGGGGGACACCCTAGCAATCAGCCCCAGCATTTT
TRBJ1-2,once,TRBV29-1,TRBD1,CSVEETGQRNYGYTF,TGCAGCGTTGAAGAGACAGGGCAGAGGAACTATGGCTACACCTTC
TRBJ2-5,NA,TRBV7-6,NA,CASSLAGSGETQYF,TGTGCCAGCAGCTTAGCTGGCAGCGGGGAGACCCAGTACTTC
TRBJ2-5,NA,TRBV7-6,TRBD2,CASSFTEGGMETQYF,TGTGCCAGCAGCTTCACAGAGGGAGGGATGGAGACCCAGTACTTC
TRBJ2-1,few,TRBV13,TRBD2,CASSEGSSGGAPNNEQFF,TGTGCCAGCAGCGAGGGATCTAGCGGGGGGGCCCCTAACAATGAGCAGTTCTTC
TRBJ1-2,once,TRBV10-3,TRBD1,CAISESWDSYYGYTF,TGTGCCATCAGTGAGTCATGGGACAGCTACTATGGCTACACCTTC
TRBJ1-4,NA,TRBV28,TRBD1,CASSLLTGGEGKLFF,TGTGCCAGCAGTTTATTAACAGGGGGAGAGGGAAAACTGTTTTTT
TRBJ2-7,NA,TRBV14,TRBD2,CASSQDRLAGGGYEQYF,TGTGCCAGCAGCCAAGATCGACTAGCCGGAGGAGGATACGAGCAGTACTTC
TRBJ1-2,NA,TRBV5-1,TRBD1,CASSFGTGQDYGYTF,TGCGCCAGCAGCTTTGGGACAGGGCAGGACTATGGCTACACCTTC
TRBJ2-1,few,TRBV30,TRBD2,CAWSVGAGGNEQFF,TGTGCCTGGAGTGTAGGAGCGGGGGGCAATGAGCAGTTCTTC
TRBJ2-3,NA,TRBV4-2,TRBD2,CASSQQSGGGGTDTQYF,TGTGCCAGCAGCCAACAAAGCGGGGGTGGAGGCACAGATACGCAGTATTTT
TRBJ1-2,once,TRBV7-3,NA,CASSGGPNYGYTF,TGTGCCAGCAGCGGCGGGCCTAACTATGGCTACACCTTC
TRBJ2-1,NA,TRBV30,TRBD2,CAWSGYGGAGSYNEQFF,TGTGCCTGGAGTGGATACGGGGGGGCCGGCTCCTACAATGAGCAGTTCTTC
TRBJ1-6,NA,TRBV4-1,TRBD1,CASSPSTGVNSPLHF,TGCGCCAGCAGCCCTTCGACAGGGGTTAATTCACCCCTCCACTTT
TRBJ1-5,NA,TRBV18,NA,CASSPDNPNQPQHF,TGTGCCAGCTCACCAGACAACCCCAATCAGCCCCAGCATTTT
TRBJ1-6,NA,TRBV6-5,NA,CASSSTIVDNSPLHF,TGTGCCAGCAGCTCCACCATAGTTGATAATTCACCCCTCCACTTT
TRBJ1-4,NA,TRBV7-8,NA,CASSLGGGLEKLFF,TGTGCCAGCAGCTTGGGTGGGGGCTTAGAAAAACTGTTTTTT
TRBJ2-7,NA,TRBV27,TRBD1,CASTEGTGGAYEQYF,TGTGCCAGCACCGAGGGGACAGGGGGGGCCTACGAGCAGTACTTC
TRBJ1-4,NA,TRBV12-5,TRBD1,CASGAGTGGSGKLFF,TGTGCTAGTGGCGCCGGGACAGGGGGCTCAGGAAAACTGTTTTTT
TRBJ2-2,few,TRBV6-4,NA,CASSDGQNTGELFF,TGTGCCAGCAGTGACGGACAGAACACCGGGGAGCTGTTTTTT
TRBJ2-1,NA,TRBV2,TRBD2,CASSTSGGPGNEQFF,TGTGCCAGCAGTACTAGCGGGGGGCCAGGTAATGAGCAGTTCTTC
TRBJ2-1,NA,TRBV5-8,TRBD2,CASSFGLAGVREQFF,TGTGCCAGCAGCTTCGGACTAGCGGGGGTCAGGGAGCAGTTCTTC
TRBJ1-1,NA,TRBV5-1,NA,CASSPGTSGTEAFF,TGCGCCAGCAGCCCCGGGACATCCGGCACTGAAGCTTTCTTT
TRBJ2-4,NA,TRBV18,TRBD1,CASSPPGQLKNIQYF,TGTGCCAGCTCACCACCGGGACAGTTGAAAAACATTCAGTACTTC
TRBJ2-3,NA,TRBV10-3,TRBD2,CAIWTSLSTDTQYF,TGTGCCATTTGGACTAGCCTTAGCACAGATACGCAGTATTTT
TRBJ2-2,NA,TRBV5-4,TRBD1,CASSSRTGGGTGELFF,TGTGCCAGCAGCTCCCGGACAGGGGGCGGCACCGGGGAGCTGTTTTTT
TRBJ1-2,NA,TRBV6-6,NA,CASRETGAPDGCTF,TGTGCCAGCAGGGAGACAGGAGCTCCCGATGGCTGCACCTTC
TRBJ1-4,NA,TRBV9,TRBD1,CASSLKDRVPNEKLFF,TGTGCCAGCAGCCTCAAGGACAGGGTCCCTAATGAAAAACTGTTTTTT
TRBJ1-6,few,TRBV6-5,NA,CASSAFTGNSPLHF,TGTGCCAGCAGCGCGTTTACAGGGAATTCACCCCTCCACTTT